These T cell receptor beta chains were read from a single sample in a study of blood T cell repertoires in COVID-19. Repertoires were generated with immunoSEQ multiplex PCR, while TCRdb's copy carries only in-frame clones and drops some. This table has 30,000 to 35,000 clones, around 87% appearing once. Sequenced input: peripheral blood. Receptors originate from a human donor in a cohort sampled during active COVID-19. Each CDR3 is given with its conserved first and last residue. The D gene is left open where the match is weak. Where a row states a size, it is once, few, many or the class of an expanded clone; other rows omit it.

d_call: .
v_call: TRBV7-3
clone_size: few
j_call: TRBJ2-3
cdr3_aa: CASSIAGARITDTQYF
cdr3_nt: TGTGCCAGCAGCATAGCTGGGGCGAGAATCACAGATACGCAGTATTTT

d_call: TRBD1
v_call: TRBV4-1
clone_size: .
j_call: TRBJ2-7
cdr3_aa: CASSQFPPGTVWYEQYF
cdr3_nt: TGCGCCAGCAGCCAATTCCCCCCCGGGACAGTTTGGTACGAGCAGTACTTC

d_call: .
v_call: TRBV28
clone_size: .
j_call: TRBJ2-1
cdr3_aa: CASKGAYNEQFF
cdr3_nt: TGTGCCAGCAAAGGGGCCTACAATGAGCAGTTCTTC

d_call: TRBD1
v_call: TRBV28
clone_size: .
j_call: TRBJ1-2
cdr3_aa: CAISGTDIRGYTF
cdr3_nt: TGTGCCATCTCCGGGACAGATATTCGGGGGTACACCTTC

d_call: .
v_call: TRBV5-5
clone_size: .
j_call: TRBJ1-4
cdr3_aa: CASSPALGTNEKLFF
cdr3_nt: TGTGCCAGCAGCCCCGCCCTAGGAACTAATGAAAAACTGTTTTTT

d_call: .
v_call: TRBV11-2
clone_size: .
j_call: TRBJ1-6
cdr3_aa: CASSRSRDNYNSPLHF
cdr3_nt: TGTGCCAGCAGCCGGAGCCGGGACAATTATAATTCACCCCTCCACTTT

d_call: TRBD1
v_call: TRBV7-2
clone_size: .
j_call: TRBJ2-3
cdr3_aa: CASTKNRDRHTDTQYF
cdr3_nt: TGTGCCAGCACCAAAAACCGGGACAGGCACACAGATACGCAGTATTTT

d_call: .
v_call: TRBV6-2/TRBV6-3
clone_size: .
j_call: TRBJ1-5
cdr3_aa: CASSYSILRQTYSNQPQHF
cdr3_nt: TGTGCCAGCAGTTACTCGATACTCCGACAGACCTATAGCAATCAGCCCCAGCATTTT

d_call: .
v_call: TRBV27
clone_size: .
j_call: TRBJ2-1
cdr3_aa: CASSLFRASDNEQFF
cdr3_nt: TGTGCCAGCAGTTTATTCAGGGCCTCCGACAATGAGCAGTTCTTC

d_call: TRBD1
v_call: TRBV6-1
clone_size: .
j_call: TRBJ2-2
cdr3_aa: CASSGSGTGWTGELFF
cdr3_nt: TGTGCCAGCAGTGGGTCCGGGACAGGGTGGACCGGGGAGCTGTTTTTT

d_call: TRBD1
v_call: TRBV7-2
clone_size: .
j_call: TRBJ1-5
cdr3_aa: CASSLERQGGNQPQHF
cdr3_nt: TGTGCCAGCAGCTTAGAACGACAGGGTGGAAATCAGCCCCAGCATTTT

d_call: TRBD2
v_call: TRBV5-1
clone_size: .
j_call: TRBJ2-7
cdr3_aa: CASSTRWEGGLYEQYF
cdr3_nt: TGCGCCAGCAGCACCCGATGGGAGGGCGGCCTTTACGAGCAGTACTTC

d_call: TRBD2
v_call: TRBV28
clone_size: once
j_call: TRBJ2-3
cdr3_aa: CASSSPGGLNTDTQYF
cdr3_nt: TGTGCCAGCAGTTCCCCGGGGGGTCTGAACACAGATACGCAGTATTTT

d_call: .
v_call: TRBV4-2
clone_size: .
j_call: TRBJ2-3
cdr3_aa: CASSQGGVKGSSTDTQYF
cdr3_nt: TGTGCCAGCAGCCAAGGAGGTGTTAAGGGGTCGAGCACAGATACGCAGTATTTT

d_call: .
v_call: TRBV7-2
clone_size: .
j_call: TRBJ2-2
cdr3_aa: CASRLGGVNTGELFF
cdr3_nt: TGTGCCAGCAGGTTGGGCGGGGTAAACACCGGGGAGCTGTTTTTT

d_call: .
v_call: TRBV6-2/TRBV6-3
clone_size: .
j_call: TRBJ1-5
cdr3_aa: CASSHQGRGNQPQHF
cdr3_nt: TGTGCCAGCAGTCACCAGGGCAGGGGCAATCAGCCCCAGCATTTT

d_call: .
v_call: TRBV10-3
clone_size: once
j_call: TRBJ2-2
cdr3_aa: CAIASDSLLFF
cdr3_nt: TGTGCCATCGCATCTGACAGCCTGCTGTTTTTT

d_call: TRBD2
v_call: TRBV14
clone_size: .
j_call: TRBJ2-2
cdr3_aa: CASSRRELAVTGELFF
cdr3_nt: TGTGCCAGCAGCCGGAGAGAACTAGCGGTGACCGGGGAGCTGTTTTTT

d_call: TRBD1
v_call: TRBV9
clone_size: .
j_call: TRBJ2-7
cdr3_aa: CASSERDRGLDEQYF
cdr3_nt: TGTGCCAGCAGCGAACGGGACAGGGGGCTGGACGAGCAGTACTTC

d_call: .
v_call: TRBV7-9
clone_size: few
j_call: TRBJ2-7
cdr3_aa: CASSFRSQAYEQYF
cdr3_nt: TGTGCCAGCAGCTTCAGATCCCAAGCCTACGAGCAGTACTTC

d_call: TRBD2
v_call: TRBV7-2
clone_size: .
j_call: TRBJ2-2
cdr3_aa: CASSSGLANTGELFF
cdr3_nt: TGTGCCAGCAGCTCGGGACTAGCGAACACCGGGGAGCTGTTTTTT

d_call: .
v_call: TRBV19
clone_size: .
j_call: TRBJ1-3
cdr3_aa: CASIPGQNSGNTIYF
cdr3_nt: TGTGCCAGTATTCCCGGACAGAACTCTGGAAACACCATATATTTT

d_call: .
v_call: TRBV7-9
clone_size: .
j_call: TRBJ1-2
cdr3_aa: CASRGRVPLFFGYTF
cdr3_nt: TGTGCCAGCAGGGGGAGGGTACCATTGTTCTTTGGCTACACCTTC

d_call: TRBD1
v_call: TRBV4-3
clone_size: .
j_call: TRBJ1-4
cdr3_aa: CASSQTPGTGSPNEKLFF
cdr3_nt: TGCGCCAGCAGCCAAACACCCGGGACAGGGTCACCTAATGAAAAACTGTTTTTT

d_call: TRBD1
v_call: TRBV29-1
clone_size: .
j_call: TRBJ2-7
cdr3_aa: CSGRTGGSYEQYF
cdr3_nt: TGCAGCGGGCGGACAGGGGGCTCCTACGAGCAGTACTTC

d_call: .
v_call: TRBV20-1
clone_size: .
j_call: TRBJ1-4
cdr3_aa: CSASRFGESTNEKLFF
cdr3_nt: TGCAGTGCAAGTCGGTTCGGGGAGTCAACTAATGAAAAACTGTTTTTT

d_call: TRBD1
v_call: TRBV6-2/TRBV6-3
clone_size: .
j_call: TRBJ2-3
cdr3_aa: CASSYRTGGGRLDTQYF
cdr3_nt: TGTGCCAGCAGTTACCGGACAGGGGGCGGTCGACTGGATACGCAGTATTTT

d_call: TRBD2
v_call: TRBV18
clone_size: .
j_call: TRBJ2-7
cdr3_aa: CASSPRGTSDAHEQYF
cdr3_nt: TGTGCCAGCTCACCCCGGGGGACTAGCGATGCCCACGAGCAGTACTTC

d_call: .
v_call: TRBV5-4
clone_size: .
j_call: TRBJ1-2
cdr3_aa: CASSLDRNYGYTF
cdr3_nt: TGTGCCAGCAGCTTGGACAGAAACTATGGCTACACCTTC

d_call: .
v_call: TRBV28
clone_size: .
j_call: TRBJ1-2
cdr3_aa: CASSTTNTRGGYGYTF
cdr3_nt: TGTGCCAGCAGTACGACGAATACCAGGGGCGGCTATGGCTACACCTTC